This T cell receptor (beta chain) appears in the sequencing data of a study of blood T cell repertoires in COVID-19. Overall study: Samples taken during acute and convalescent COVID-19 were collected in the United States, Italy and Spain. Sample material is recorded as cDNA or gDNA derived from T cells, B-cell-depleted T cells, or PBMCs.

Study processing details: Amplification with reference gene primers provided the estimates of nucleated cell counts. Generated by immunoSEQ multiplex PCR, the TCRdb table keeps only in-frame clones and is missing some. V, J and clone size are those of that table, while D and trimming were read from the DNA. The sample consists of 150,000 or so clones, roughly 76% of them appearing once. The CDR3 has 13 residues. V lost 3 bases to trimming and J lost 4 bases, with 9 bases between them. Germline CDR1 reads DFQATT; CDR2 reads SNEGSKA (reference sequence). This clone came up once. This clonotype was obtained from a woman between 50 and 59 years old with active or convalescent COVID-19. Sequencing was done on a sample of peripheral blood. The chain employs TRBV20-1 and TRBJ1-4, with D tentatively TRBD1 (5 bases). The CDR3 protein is CSASQGLNEKLFF. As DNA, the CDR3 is TGCAGTGCTAGTCAGGGCCTTAATGAAAAACTGTTTTTT.